This T cell receptor beta chain appears in the sequencing data of a study of blood T cells in healthy people across ages. Each sample yielded at least 6 micrograms of PBMC total RNA. Then a second PCR, running about 6 to 12 cycles, was carried out with a sample-barcoded 5' primer and a J-beta primer mix. In TCRdb, the 5' RACE reads were re-called with MiXCR into one record per CDR3 protein. The sample yields 800,000 or so distinct CDR3 sequences, around 25% seen once. V shed 5 bases and J shed 3 bases, with 20 bases lying between them. The length of the CDR3 is 16 residues. These data are also associated with another study on T cells of mothers and their children. That paper states: A few healthy Caucasian mothers and their six children donated. The study found slightly higher but non-significant overlap in related versus unrelated mother-child pairs.

The sequenced material came from blood. The TCR comes from a boy younger than 18 in good health. The rearrangement joins TRBV12-3 or TRBV12-4 to TRBJ2-7; D is perhaps TRBD2 (6 bases). The CDR3 spells CASSPPWGTGDYEQYF. DNA for the CDR3: TGTGCCAGCAGTCCCCCATGGGGGACGGGGGACTACGAGCAGTACTTC.